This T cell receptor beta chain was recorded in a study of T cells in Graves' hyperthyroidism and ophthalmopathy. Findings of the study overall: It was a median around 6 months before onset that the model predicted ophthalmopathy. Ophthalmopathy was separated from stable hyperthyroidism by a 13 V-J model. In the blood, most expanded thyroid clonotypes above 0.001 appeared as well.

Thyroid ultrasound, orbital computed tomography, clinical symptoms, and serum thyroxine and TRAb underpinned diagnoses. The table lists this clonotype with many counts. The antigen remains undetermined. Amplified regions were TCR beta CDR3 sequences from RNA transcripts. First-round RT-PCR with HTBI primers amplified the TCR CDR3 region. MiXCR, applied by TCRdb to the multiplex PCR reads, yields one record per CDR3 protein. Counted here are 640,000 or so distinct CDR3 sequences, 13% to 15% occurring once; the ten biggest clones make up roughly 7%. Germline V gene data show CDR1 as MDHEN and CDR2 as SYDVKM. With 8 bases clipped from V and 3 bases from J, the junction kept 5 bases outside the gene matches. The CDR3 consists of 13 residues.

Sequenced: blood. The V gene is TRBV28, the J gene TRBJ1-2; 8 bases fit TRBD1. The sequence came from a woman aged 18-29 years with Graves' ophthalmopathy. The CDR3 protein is CASGSTGDYGYTF. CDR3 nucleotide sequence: TGTGCCAGCGGGTCGACAGGGGACTATGGCTACACCTTC.